Below, 21 T cell receptor beta chains from the same sample are listed, as sequenced in a study of blood T cell repertoires in COVID-19. The repertoire was sequenced with immunoSEQ multiplex PCR; TCRdb's copy has only in-frame clones and lacks some. The table lists 200,000 to 300,000 clones, 84% of them singletons. Sequenced material: peripheral blood. These receptors came from a man aged 50 or older with acute or convalescent COVID-19.

This chain connects TRBV18 to TRBJ1-4, with 9 bases aligning to TRBD1. V lost 2 bases and J lost 8; bases outside the gene matches: 6. This CDR3 has 15 residues. Germline V CDR1 and CDR2: KGHSH, LQKENI. The CDR3 bases are TGTGCCAGCTCACCAGGCACAGGGGGCGAAGAAAAACTGTTTTTT. It specifies CASSPGTGGEEKLFF.

The chain is built from TRBV2 and TRBJ2-5; D remains unclear. The CDR3 is 14 residues long. The germline CDR1 and CDR2 sequences are SNHLY and FYNNEI. V was pared by 5 bases and J by 5 bases, with 15 bases between. The chain's CDR3 is CASSTLGGFETQYF. The CDR3 DNA follows: TGTGCCAGCAGTACCCTAGGTGGGTTCGAGACCCAGTACTTC.

This clone was counted between two and nine times. The rearrangement joins TRBV7-2 to TRBJ2-1, with 7 bases aligning to TRBD2. The germline V gene encodes CDR1 SGHTA and CDR2 FQGNSA. J gave up 7 bases and V 1 base, and 10 bases lay outside the gene matches. The CDR3 extends over 16 amino acids. This chain's CDR3 is CASSLEGTTQGNEQFF. In DNA form, the CDR3 reads TGTGCCAGCAGCTTAGAAGGGACTACTCAAGGGAATGAGCAGTTCTTC.

This rearrangement joins TRBV3-1 (or the pseudogene TRBV3-2) to TRBJ2-2; TRBD2 matches at 11 bases. Germline V gene sequence: CDR1 LGHDT, CDR2 YNNKEL (reference sequence). The ends lost 4 bases at V and 6 bases at J; junction bases unmatched: 16. The CDR3 is 19 amino acids. The CDR3 DNA is TGTGCCAGCAGCCTTTTAGTGGGGCTAGCGGGAGGTACGTCCGGGGAGCTGTTTTTT. Translation: CASSLLVGLAGGTSGELFF.

The J gene is TRBJ2-7, the V gene TRBV19; 10 nucleotides align to TRBD2. Unmatched junction bases numbered 12, after V lost 7 bases and J lost 0 bases. The V gene's germline CDR1 is LNHDA and CDR2 SQIVND (reference sequence). This CDR3 region has 17 residues. For the CDR3, the DNA is TGTGCCAGTATGCGGTCTAGCGGGAGCTCATCCTCCTACGAGCAGTACTTC. It yields the protein CASMRSSGSSSSYEQYF.

The CDR3 is CASSFRDREGGEQFF. In DNA, the CDR3 is TGCGCCAGCAGCTTCCGGGACAGGGAGGGTGGTGAGCAGTTCTTC. This chain links TRBV5-1 with TRBJ2-1; 9 bases map to TRBD1. The germline CDR1 and CDR2 sequences are SGHRS and YFSETQ. The CDR3 is made up of 15 amino acids. The trim removed 2 bases at V and 9 bases at J, leaving 9 bases unmatched.

The rearrangement uses TRBV5-4 and TRBJ2-1; TRBD1 might be the D (6 bases). The length of the CDR3 is 14 residues. In germline, CDR1 is SGHNT, CDR2 YYREEE (reference sequence). The V and J ends lost 1 base and 4 bases respectively, with 9 bases between them. CDR3 nucleotide sequence: TGTGCCAGCAGCTTGTCAGGGGTGTACAATGAGCAGTTCTTC. Translation gives CASSLSGVYNEQFF.

The chain joins TRBV19 to TRBJ2-6; 7 bases map to TRBD1. The V gene's germline CDR1 is LNHDA and CDR2 SQIVND (reference sequence). The CDR3 contains 14 residues. With V trimmed by 9 bases and J by 2 bases, 4 bases remained unmatched. CDR3 amino acids: CASQTGAGANVLTF. CDR3 nucleotide sequence: TGTGCCAGCCAAACAGGGGCTGGGGCCAACGTCCTGACTTTC.

The chain has TRBV3-1 (or the pseudogene TRBV3-2) and TRBJ2-1; 7 positions match TRBD2. After removal of 4 bases from V and 7 bases from J, the junction contained 13 bases not matched to a gene. The germline gives CDR1 LGHDT, CDR2 YNNKEL (reference sequence). This CDR3 has 16 residues. This chain's CDR3 is CASSLSGGGAYNEQFF. DNA of the CDR3: TGTGCCAGCAGCCTGTCGGGGGGAGGGGCTTATAATGAGCAGTTCTTC.

The genes are TRBV27 and TRBJ1-5, with D hard to call. Germline CDR1 and CDR2: MNHEY and SMNVEV (reference sequence). The V end lost 2 bases, the J end lost 9 bases, and 14 bases lay between the germline ends. This CDR3 is 14 amino acids long. The CDR3 loop reads CASSLNVQWRPQHF. Here the CDR3 DNA reads TGTGCCAGCAGTTTAAACGTTCAATGGAGGCCCCAGCATTTT.

J is TRBJ2-1 and V is TRBV5-5; 12 bases map to TRBD1. The germline V gene encodes CDR1 SGHKS and CDR2 YYEKEE (reference sequence). The CDR3 extends over 17 amino acids. J lost 3 bases, V lost 5 bases, and 9 bases had no gene match. The CDR3 DNA follows: TGTGCCAGCAGTTGGGACAGGGGGCAACAGAACTACAATGAGCAGTTCTTC. This codes for CASSWDRGQQNYNEQFF.

The rearrangement links TRBV5-1 to TRBJ2-7, with D possibly being TRBD2 (6 bases). CDR3 size: 16 residues. V was clipped by 0 bases and J by 0 bases, with 13 bases between them. Germline V CDR1 and CDR2: SGHRS, YFSETQ. The CDR3 DNA is TGCGCCAGCAGCTTGGCCGCGGGGCTCGGCTCCTACGAGCAGTACTTC. Protein: CASSLAAGLGSYEQYF.

The chain joins TRBV6-5 to TRBJ1-6; D gene ambiguous. The CDR3 has 14 residues. V was clipped by 6 bases and J by 5 bases, with 11 bases between them. CDR1 and CDR2 (germline): MNHEY, SVGAGI. CDR3 loop: CASRGGSDNSPLHF. CDR3 coding DNA: TGTGCCAGCAGAGGAGGGTCCGATAATTCACCCCTCCACTTT.

This clone was counted a few times. The chain recombines TRBV5-6 with TRBJ1-5, with TRBD1 identical over 7 bases. Trimming at V came to 2 bases and at J to 4 bases, leaving 12 bases not matched to a gene. The CDR3 is 17 residues long. Germline V gene data show CDR1 as SGHDT and CDR2 as YYEEEE. In nucleotides, the CDR3 is TGTGCCAGCAGCTTAGGACTTCTCGGGACAGTAAATCAGCCCCAGCATTTT. As protein: CASSLGLLGTVNQPQHF.

This chain joins TRBV27 and TRBJ2-6, with unresolved D. V was cut by 7 bases and J by 0 bases, with 10 bases left in between. Looked up from germline, CDR1 is MNHEY and CDR2 is SMNVEV (reference sequence). The CDR3 runs to 15 residues. CDR3 nucleotides: TGTGCCAGCACCCCCCTCGGCTCTGGGGCCAACGTCCTGACTTTC. It specifies CASTPLGSGANVLTF.

For the CDR3, the DNA is TGTGCCAGCAGGCCGGGACTAAGCTCCTACGAGCAGTACTTC. This sequence encodes CASRPGLSSYEQYF. The V gene is TRBV6-6, the J gene TRBJ2-7; 7 nucleotides agree with TRBD2. Looked up from germline, CDR1 is MNHNY and CDR2 is SVGAGI (reference sequence). V lost 6 bases and J lost 0; bases outside the gene matches: 5. The CDR3 covers 14 residues.

The chain joins TRBV28 to TRBJ1-5; D uncertain. The CDR3 runs to 13 residues. The germline CDR1 and CDR2 sequences are MDHEN and SYDVKM. V was pared by 2 bases and J by 3 bases, with 5 bases between. The CDR3 loop is CASSLQNNQPQHF. CDR3 in DNA: TGTGCCAGCAGTTTACAGAACAATCAGCCCCAGCATTTT.

The chain recombines TRBV11-2 with TRBJ2-3; D is unclear. The germline V and J ends were trimmed by 2 bases and 1 base, with 13 bases remaining between them. Per the germline V gene, CDR1 is SGHAT and CDR2 is FQNNGV. The CDR3 covers 16 residues. This chain's CDR3 is CASSLFIAVGTDTQYF. CDR3 DNA sequence: TGTGCCAGCAGCTTATTTATTGCGGTGGGCACAGATACGCAGTATTTT.

The gene calls are TRBV30 and TRBJ1-4, with TRBD1 matching 8 bases. The CDR3 runs 15 residues. Trimming took 5 bases from V and 5 from J; bases not matched to a gene: 10. The germline CDR1 and CDR2 sequences are GTSNPN and SVGIG (reference sequence). The CDR3 DNA sequence: TGTGCCTGGGCCCCAGGGGGCATGAACAATGAAAAACTGTTTTTT. Amino acid sequence: CAWAPGGMNNEKLFF.

The chain is built from TRBV9 and TRBJ2-2, with D maybe TRBD2 (6 bases). The V and J ends lost 6 bases and 2 bases respectively, with 14 bases between them. Germline values: CDR1 SGDLS, CDR2 YYNGEE. This CDR3 comprises 15 residues. CDR3 in DNA: TGTGCCAGCACCCATTCGGGGGACAACACCGGGGAGCTGTTTTTT. Its protein product is CASTHSGDNTGELFF.

This clone was observed a single time. The V call is TRBV5-8, the J call TRBJ2-5, with 8 nucleotides matching TRBD1. The CDR3 runs to 13 residues. CDR1 is SGHTS, CDR2 YDEGEE, per germline. With 5 bases clipped from V and 5 bases from J, the junction kept 5 bases outside the gene matches. As DNA, the CDR3 is TGTGCCAGCAGGACGACAGGGGTCGAGACCCAGTACTTC. Translated, it gives CASRTTGVETQYF. Filled out from reference TRBV5-8 and TRBJ2-5, the complete variable domain reads EAGVTQSPTHLIKTRGQQATLRCSPISGHTSVYWYQQALGLGLQFLLWYDEGEERNRGNFPPRFSGRQFPNYSSELNVNALELEDSALYLCASRTTGVETQYFGPGTRLLVL.